Each of the 9 T cell receptor beta chains below was sequenced from the same sample in a study of metastatic and nonmetastatic thyroid tumors. TCRdb called clones again from the PCR reads with MiXCR. The repertoire has about 19,000 clones, about 23% of them found once; the top ten carry about 9.4%. All patients were untreated before thyroid surgery. The sample consisted of tumor tissue. The receptors derive from a male donor with papillary thyroid cancer or a benign thyroid nodule (not recorded which). Some clones in this sample may be carry-over from other donors' samples.

This clone was detected only a few times. This clone may be a read error of a much larger clone one base away. This rearrangement joins TRBV20-1 to TRBJ1-2; D possibly corresponds to TRBD1 (5 bases). Germline assignment: CDR1 DFQATT and CDR2 SNEGSKA (reference sequence). CDR3 length: 19 amino acids. V lost 4 bases to trimming and J lost 5 bases, with 32 bases between them. CDR3 sequence reads: CSAKRNPGRGVGGDYGYTF. The CDR3, as DNA: TGCAGTGCTAAACGCAACCCGGGACGGGGCGTGGGGGGGGATTATGGCTACACCTTC.

By sample share, this clone is medium-sized. J is TRBJ1-6 and V is TRBV20-1, with D maybe TRBD1 (5 bases). From germline, CDR1 is DFQATT and CDR2 SNEGSKA (reference sequence). Between the trimmed V and J ends, which lost 1 base and 6 bases, there was a span of 13 bases. The CDR3 consists of 15 residues. CDR3 amino acids: CSARVLGGANSPLHF. The CDR3 region has the DNA TGCAGTGCTAGAGTTCTCGGAGGGGCTAATTCACCCCTCCACTTT.

This clone ranks as medium-sized (0.01 to 0.1%). This chain joins TRBV27 and TRBJ2-7; tentatively, D is TRBD1 (5 bases). V lost 2 bases and J lost 5, with 16 bases in between. The CDR3 is 15 amino acids. CDR1 MNHEY and CDR2 SMNVEV come from the germline V gene (reference sequence). CDR3 region: CASSLEAGLWNEQYF. The CDR3 bases are TGTGCCAGCAGTTTAGAGGCAGGGTTGTGGAACGAGCAGTACTTC.

This clone was picked up many times. The V call is TRBV7-9, the J call TRBJ1-2; no reliable D call. V lost 5 bases and J 5 bases, leaving 18 bases between the germline ends. Germline loops: CDR1 SEHNR, CDR2 FQNEAQ (reference sequence). The CDR3 totals 15 residues. The CDR3 DNA is TGTGCCAGCAGCCCCCCCCAAGCCGCTTTTTATGGCTACACCTTC. The encoded protein is CASSPPQAAFYGYTF.

This clone was counted at least ten times. The rearrangement links TRBV7-2 to TRBJ2-3, with D perhaps TRBD1 (5 bases). Trimming shortened V by 2 bases and J by 2 bases, and 11 bases separated the two germline ends. Germline V CDR1 and CDR2: SGHTA, FQGNSA. CDR3 size: 15 residues. Written as DNA, the CDR3 is TGTGCCAGCAGCTTACCTGCAGGGTTCACAGATACGCAGTATTTT. This encodes CASSLPAGFTDTQYF.

The table lists this clone with many counts. The chain uses TRBV4-3 and TRBJ1-2; 10 bases line up with TRBD1. The V and J ends lost 7 bases and 6 bases, in that order; junction bases with no gene match: 11. CDR1 is LGHNA and CDR2 is YSLEER in the germline V gene. This CDR3 has 15 residues. The DNA of the CDR3 is TGCGCCAGCACTCAATCCGGGACAGGGGTTCATGGCTACACCTTC. Translation: CASTQSGTGVHGYTF.

Concerning this clone: A much larger clone is a single base away; this may be a read error. V is TRBV7-3 and J is TRBJ2-3, with unresolved D. The CDR3 contains 13 residues. Trimming took 8 bases from V and 5 from J, leaving 14 bases between them. Germline CDR1 is SGHTA and CDR2 is FQGTGA. The CDR3 loop reads CASGSYYQDTQYF. DNA for the CDR3: TGTGCCAGCGGCTCGTACTACCAAGATACGCAGTATTTT.

Notes on this clone: A much larger clonotype is one base distant, so this may be a read error. This chain connects TRBV20-1 to TRBJ1-2, with 8 bases identical to TRBD1. The junction had 12 bases not matched to a gene; V was cut back by 3 bases and J by 9 bases. CDR3 size: 14 residues. Germline lookup yields CDR1 DFQATT and CDR2 SNEGSKA (reference sequence). The CDR3 region is CSASGQGAMYCYTF. CDR3 in DNA: TGCAGTGCTAGTGGGCAGGGGGCTATGTATTGCTACACCTTC.

The chain joins TRBV18 to TRBJ1-6; unclear D gene. Germline V CDR1 and CDR2: KGHSH, LQKENI. Trimming shortened V by 0 bases and J by 8 bases, and 2 bases separated the two germline ends. The CDR3 has 12 residues. In nucleotides, the CDR3 is TGTGCCAGCTCACCACCCGATTCACCCCTCCACTTT. Translating it yields CASSPPDSPLHF.